The sample holds a few counts of the clone carrying this T cell receptor (beta chain). These data originate in a study of response to subunit inactivated influenza vaccine. The junction had 7 bases not matched to a gene; V was cut back by 3 bases and J by 4 bases. Germline CDR1 and CDR2: SGHAT and FQNNGV. The CDR3 is 16 residues long. Using its own MiXCR run on the RT-PCR reads, TCRdb lists one record per CDR3 protein. This repertoire shows hundreds of thousands of distinct CDR3 sequences, approximately 15% found once; its top ten account for 7.5% to 9%. This clonotype originated in a man aged 45-65 years who received an inactivated influenza vaccine. The V call is TRBV11-2, the J call TRBJ2-1, with 9 bases aligning to TRBD2. Sample: PBMCs from blood, taken 14 to 15 days before vaccination. The CDR3 nucleotides are TGTGCCAGCAGCTTCTGGCGGGGGGGCCGGTACAATGAGCAGTTCTTC. It specifies CASSFWRGGRYNEQFF.